Listed below are T cell receptor beta chains from one sample, sequenced in a study of metastatic and nonmetastatic thyroid tumors. TCRdb re-clonotyped the PCR reads via MiXCR. This sample carries 25,000 to 40,000 clones, over 15% of them seen once, and the ten largest clones take approximately 4.8%. Source material: blood. These receptors originate from a female donor with papillary thyroid cancer or a benign thyroid nodule (not recorded which). Some clones in this sample may be carry-over from other donors' samples. CDR3s include the opening cysteine and the closing phenylalanine or tryptophan. A D gene is named only where the DNA matches it firmly. The size field is filled for only some rows; it gives once, few, many or a size class.

d_call	v_call	clone_size	j_call	cdr3_aa	cdr3_nt
NA	TRBV7-2	many	TRBJ2-3	CASSLRGSDTQYF	TGTGCCAGCAGCTTACGGGGTTCAGATACGCAGTATTTT
TRBD2	TRBV5-1	many	TRBJ2-1	CATARGSSYNEQFF	TGCGCCACCGCGCGGGGGAGCTCCTACAATGAGCAGTTCTTC
NA	TRBV20-1	NA	TRBJ1-2	CSASLGLANYGYTF	TGCAGTGCTAGCCTGGGGTTGGCTAACTATGGCTACACCTTC
NA	TRBV9	many	TRBJ1-4	CASSVAPGQTNEKLFF	TGTGCCAGCAGCGTAGCCCCGGGTCAGACAAATGAAAAACTGTTTTTT
TRBD1	TRBV19	many	TRBJ1-4	CASSLGQDPATNEKLFF	TGTGCCAGTAGTCTCGGACAGGACCCAGCAACTAATGAAAAACTGTTTTTT
TRBD2	TRBV29-1	many	TRBJ2-1	CSVVLGGRGWEQFF	TGCAGCGTTGTGTTGGGCGGGAGGGGGTGGGAGCAGTTCTTC
NA	TRBV2	many	TRBJ2-3	CASGWLETDTQYF	TGTGCCAGCGGCTGGCTAGAAACAGATACGCAGTATTTT
NA	TRBV12-3/TRBV12-4	NA	TRBJ1-2	CASSLYRAGYTF	TGTGCCAGCAGTTTGTATAGGGCTGGCTACACCTTC
TRBD1	TRBV11-3	NA	TRBJ2-3	CASSSGTGHTDTQYF	TGTGCCAGCAGCTCAGGGACAGGGCACACAGATACGCAGTATTTT
NA	TRBV5-5	many	TRBJ2-7	CASRSGVSLYEQYF	TGTGCCAGCAGGTCAGGGGTTTCCCTCTACGAGCAGTACTTC
NA	TRBV6-1	many	TRBJ1-2	CASTNGWGYGYTF	TGTGCCAGCACCAACGGGTGGGGTTATGGCTACACCTTC
NA	TRBV4-1	many	TRBJ1-5	CASSSTGDSNQPQHF	TGCGCCAGCAGCTCTACTGGTGATAGCAATCAGCCCCAGCATTTT
NA	TRBV18	many	TRBJ1-1	CASSPWSKENTEAFF	TGTGCCAGCTCACCCTGGTCCAAGGAGAACACTGAAGCTTTCTTT
NA	TRBV9	many	TRBJ1-2	CASSDSPSGGANYGYTF	TGTGCCAGCAGCGATAGTCCTTCCGGCGGGGCAAACTATGGCTACACCTTC
NA	TRBV6-1	NA	TRBJ1-1	CASSAQWARTESFF	TGTGCCAGCAGCGCACAGTGGGCGCGCACTGAATCTTTCTTT
NA	TRBV3-1	many	TRBJ1-2	CASSQDVGYGYTF	TGTGCCAGCAGCCAAGATGTCGGCTATGGCTACACCTTC
NA	TRBV6-1	many	TRBJ2-5	CASSGTRQETQYF	TGTGCCAGCAGTGGGACCAGACAAGAGACCCAGTACTTC
NA	TRBV6-1	many	TRBJ1-1	CASSSGHLNTEAFF	TGTGCCAGCAGTTCCGGACACTTGAACACTGAAGCTTTCTTT
NA	TRBV20-1	many	TRBJ1-2	CSARSLGNYGYTF	TGCAGTGCTAGATCGCTGGGAAACTATGGCTACACCTTC
TRBD2	TRBV5-1	many	TRBJ2-1	CASSLQTGLTSGKYNEQFF	TGCGCCAGCAGCTTACAAACTGGTCTGACTAGCGGGAAGTACAATGAGCAGTTCTTC
TRBD2	TRBV30	many	TRBJ2-2	CAWGGLAGSYTGELFF	TGTGCCTGGGGGGGACTAGCGGGATCCTACACCGGGGAGCTGTTTTTT
NA	TRBV7-2	NA	TRBJ2-7	CASSMTGRAYEQYF	TGTGCCAGCAGCATGACCGGCAGGGCCTACGAGCAGTACTTC
NA	TRBV4-1	many	TRBJ1-5	CASSPGFLGNQPQHF	TGCGCCAGCAGCCCAGGGTTTTTGGGCAATCAGCCCCAGCATTTT
NA	TRBV20-1	many	TRBJ2-3	CSARPAVQRGVTDTQYF	TGCAGTGCTAGACCAGCTGTTCAGCGAGGGGTCACAGATACGCAGTATTTT
TRBD1	TRBV2	few	TRBJ2-3	CASRWTGAGTDTQYF	TGTGCCAGCAGATGGACAGGGGCGGGGACGGATACGCAGTATTTT
NA	TRBV20-1	many	TRBJ1-2	CSASSAQGYYGYTF	TGCAGTGCTAGCTCGGCCCAGGGGTACTATGGCTACACCTTC
NA	TRBV18	many	TRBJ2-1	CASSRTDRDNEQFF	TGTGCCAGCTCACGAACTGACAGAGACAATGAGCAGTTCTTC
TRBD1	TRBV28	many	TRBJ2-4	CASSGGQGDIQYF	TGTGCCAGCAGTGGGGGACAGGGAGACATTCAGTACTTC
TRBD2	TRBV6-1	NA	TRBJ2-7	CASGSKRGSSYEQYF	TGTGCCAGTGGGTCAAAGCGGGGGAGCTCCTACGAGCAGTACTTC
TRBD2	TRBV6-4	few	TRBJ2-7	CASSDVYYRGELPYEQYF	TGTGCCAGCAGTGATGTGTACTATCGGGGGGAGCTACCCTACGAGCAGTACTTC
NA	TRBV11-3	NA	TRBJ2-7	CASSSGPKEAYEQYF	TGTGCCAGCAGCTCCGGACCTAAGGAGGCTTACGAGCAGTACTTC
TRBD2	TRBV4-2	many	TRBJ2-3	CASSQASGSTTDTQYF	TGTGCCAGCAGCCAAGCTAGCGGATCCACCACAGATACGCAGTATTTT
NA	TRBV10-3	many	TRBJ1-6	CAIREDPNSPLHF	TGTGCCATCAGAGAAGACCCAAATTCACCCCTCCACTTT
TRBD2	TRBV2	many	TRBJ2-7	CASRGTTSGSFSEQYF	TGTGCCAGCAGAGGAACAACTAGCGGGAGTTTTTCCGAGCAGTACTTC
NA	TRBV20-1	NA	TRBJ1-1	CSARGYGGSTEAFF	TGCAGTGCTAGGGGTTACGGAGGAAGCACTGAAGCTTTCTTT
TRBD1	TRBV12-3/TRBV12-4	many	TRBJ1-4	CASRPAGGGEKLFF	TGTGCCAGCAGACCCGCAGGGGGCGGTGAAAAACTGTTTTTT
NA	TRBV3-1	NA	TRBJ1-4	CASSQGWGAREKLFF	TGTGCCAGCAGCCAGGGTTGGGGGGCCCGTGAAAAACTGTTTTTT
NA	TRBV3-1	NA	TRBJ2-2	CASSQDRNTGELFF	TGTGCCAGCAGCCAGGACAGGAACACCGGGGAGCTGTTTTTT
TRBD1	TRBV11-2	NA	TRBJ1-2	CASSSKGTVYVYTF	TGTGCCAGCAGCTCGAAGGGGACAGTTTATGTCTACACCTTC
NA	TRBV6-1	many	TRBJ1-2	CASSASGDYGYTF	TGTGCCAGCAGCGCATCCGGGGACTATGGCTACACCTTC
TRBD2	TRBV4-3	NA	TRBJ2-2	CASSRTSGGVEELFF	TGCGCCAGCAGCAGGACTAGCGGGGGGGTTGAGGAGCTGTTTTTT
NA	TRBV5-1	NA	TRBJ1-6	CASRIGGSPLHF	TGCGCCAGCCGGATAGGGGGTTCACCCCTCCACTTT
NA	TRBV7-2	many	TRBJ2-2	CASSPNTGELFF	TGTGCCAGCAGTCCGAACACCGGGGAGCTGTTTTTT
TRBD1	TRBV2	NA	TRBJ2-1	CASSPSFGQGRNEQFF	TGTGCCAGCAGTCCTAGTTTTGGACAGGGGAGAAATGAGCAGTTCTTC
NA	TRBV28	many	TRBJ2-4	CASSPLEFAKNIQYF	TGTGCCAGCAGCCCTTTAGAGTTCGCCAAAAACATTCAGTACTTC
NA	TRBV20-1	many	TRBJ1-4	CSARDQGEKLFF	TGCAGTGCTAGAGATCAGGGCGAAAAACTGTTTTTT